The 13 T cell receptor beta chains presented below share a single source sample, sequenced in a study of T cell responses to AZD1222 COVID-19 vaccine. The method was immunoSEQ multiplex PCR; TCRdb's version includes in-frame clones alone and lacks a portion of them. The repertoire holds roughly 150,000 clones, more than 90% seen once, with 1.6% in the top ten. This sample comprised peripheral blood, obtained on day 0 of AZD1222 vaccination. The receptors come from an adult in good health.

The chain employs TRBV10-3 and TRBJ1-1; TRBD1 might be the D (5 bases). The CDR3 length is 13 residues. Between the trimmed V and J ends, which lost 10 bases and 1 base, there was a span of 13 bases. CDR1 and CDR2 (germline): ENHRY, SYGVKD. The DNA of the CDR3 is TGTGCCACCGAACAGGTCGCGAACACTGAAGCTTTCTTT. Translated, it gives CATEQVANTEAFF.

The V gene is TRBV7-8, the J gene TRBJ2-3; the match to TRBD2 covers 7 bases. The CDR3 sequence is 16 residues long. Trimming took 1 base from V and 0 from J; bases not matched to a gene: 4. The germline V gene encodes CDR1 SGHVS and CDR2 FQNEAQ. DNA of the CDR3: TGTGCCAGCAGCTTAGGGGGCGGGGGTAGCACAGATACGCAGTATTTT. Translated: CASSLGGGGSTDTQYF.

The chain has TRBV7-9 and TRBJ2-7; D uncertain. Germline CDR1 SEHNR, CDR2 FQNEAQ (reference sequence). Trimming shortened V by 1 base and J by 2 bases, and 12 bases separated the two germline ends. CDR3 size: 15 residues. This CDR3 is CASSLGGPFAYEQYF. In nucleotides, the CDR3 is TGTGCCAGCAGCTTAGGAGGTCCTTTCGCCTACGAGCAGTACTTC.

The chain is built from TRBV11-2 and TRBJ1-1, with 10 positions matching TRBD1. Losses at the gene ends were 3 bases for V and 7 bases for J; bases not matched to a gene: 2. From germline, CDR1 is SGHAT and CDR2 FQNNGV. The CDR3 runs to 13 residues. The CDR3 is CASSLGQGFEAFF. CDR3 DNA sequence: TGTGCCAGCAGCTTGGGACAGGGGTTTGAAGCTTTCTTT.

V and J are TRBV4-2 and TRBJ2-1; 13 bases are shared with TRBD2. V was pared by 4 bases and J by 0 bases, with 12 bases of the junction left unmatched. The length of the CDR3 is 20 residues. In germline, CDR1 is LGHNA, CDR2 YNFKEQ. CDR3: CASSLQPGLAGPFSYNEQFF. The CDR3 DNA reads as TGTGCCAGCAGCCTCCAACCGGGACTAGCGGGACCCTTCTCCTACAATGAGCAGTTCTTC.

This chain uses TRBV7-2 with TRBJ2-4; D gene ambiguous. The CDR3 has 13 amino acids. The germline gives CDR1 SGHTA, CDR2 FQGNSA. Trimming pared 6 bases from V and 9 bases from J, leaving 15 bases between. CDR3 sequence: CASSRSLNGIQYF. The CDR3 coding sequence is TGTGCCAGCAGTCGGTCCCTCAACGGCATTCAGTACTTC.

This chain joins TRBV10-3 and TRBJ2-1; D not certain. The CDR3 is 11 residues long. V lost 4 bases and J lost 5, with 3 bases in between. Looked up from germline, CDR1 is ENHRY and CDR2 is SYGVKD. The DNA for the CDR3 is TGTGCCATCAGTGCGCACAATGAGCAGTTCTTC. Its protein product is CAISAHNEQFF.

This clone was counted a few times. This chain connects TRBV23-1 to TRBJ1-5; D uncertain. Being an ORF, TRBV23-1 has a function that is uncertain. With 4 bases removed from V and 8 bases from J, the gap between germline ends came to 6 bases. The CDR3 loop spans 11 amino acids. CDR3 coding DNA: TGCGCCAGCAGTCGCTGGGAGCCCCAGCATTTT. As protein: CASSRWEPQHF.

The chain has TRBV7-3 and TRBJ2-2; no clear D. CDR3 length equals 13 residues. Trimming left V 6 bases short and J 8 bases short, with 13 bases between. Germline V gene sequence: CDR1 SGHTA, CDR2 FQGTGA. The chain's CDR3 is CASSSQARGELFF. The DNA of the CDR3 is TGTGCCAGCAGTTCCCAGGCGAGAGGGGAGCTGTTTTTT.

This chain joins TRBV11-2 and TRBJ2-2; D is unresolved. The CDR3 sequence is 13 residues long. The germline V and J ends were trimmed by 2 bases and 4 bases, with 5 bases remaining between them. The V gene's germline CDR1 is SGHAT and CDR2 FQNNGV. The CDR3 region has the DNA TGTGCCAGCAGCTTACGGCTCACCGGGGAGCTGTTTTTT. Translating gives CASSLRLTGELFF. Supplemented by reference TRBV11-2 and TRBJ2-2, the full variable domain reads EAGVAQSPRYKIIEKRQSVAFWCNPISGHATLYWYQQILGQGPKLLIQFQNNGVVDDSQLPKDRFSAERLKGVDSTLKIQPAKLEDSAVYLCASSLRLTGELFFGEGSRLTVL.

The genes are TRBV20-1 and TRBJ2-2; D remains unclear. Germline CDR1 and CDR2: DFQATT and SNEGSKA (reference sequence). CDR3 size: 14 residues. V was cut by 3 bases and J by 6 bases, with 14 bases left in between. The CDR3 protein is CSASRSLSAGELFF. The CDR3 DNA reads TGCAGTGCTAGTCGTTCACTCTCCGCCGGGGAGCTGTTTTTT.

V usage is TRBV7-2 and J usage is TRBJ2-3; 8 nucleotides agree with TRBD2. CDR1 and CDR2 (germline): SGHTA, FQGNSA. Trimming took 1 base from V and 0 from J; bases not matched to a gene: 6. The CDR3 has 17 residues. This CDR3 reads CASSLGFSGASTDTQYF. In DNA, the CDR3 is TGTGCCAGCAGCTTAGGGTTTAGCGGGGCTAGCACAGATACGCAGTATTTT.

V gene TRBV11-2 combines with J gene TRBJ2-7, with D hard to call. The CDR3 has 13 residues. Germline lookup yields CDR1 SGHAT and CDR2 FQNNGV. Trimming left V 5 bases short and J 3 bases short, with 11 bases between. CDR3: CASSRQLYYEQYF. The CDR3 DNA sequence: TGTGCCAGCAGCCGGCAGTTATACTACGAGCAGTACTTC. The complete variable domain, with remaining parts taken from reference TRBV11-2 and TRBJ2-7, reads EAGVAQSPRYKIIEKRQSVAFWCNPISGHATLYWYQQILGQGPKLLIQFQNNGVVDDSQLPKDRFSAERLKGVDSTLKIQPAKLEDSAVYLCASSRQLYYEQYFGPGTRLTVT.